The T cell receptor beta chain described here comes from a study of blood T cell repertoires in COVID-19 (dated by TCRdb to 2018 to 2021). Context from the whole study: Samples from collaborators originated in the United States, Italy and Spain and spanned both the acute and convalescent phases of COVID-19. The material from the prospective study consisted of cDNA or gDNA derived from T cells, B-cell-depleted T cells, or PBMCs. Subjects who had been exposed to COVID-19, were actively infected with it, or had recovered from it provided the deeply sampled blood TCRbeta repertoires that made up the dataset. A freely available public database, intended as a resource for researchers studying the immune response to SARS-CoV-2, is where the repertoires were released. Samples came from the ongoing ImmuneRACE study (first 160 participants) plus 1,254 subjects from 6 global collaborators. The sample metadata nearly always contained a de-identified subject ID, COVID-19 status, age in years and sex. Where available, HLA class I and class II types were obtained from metadata supplied by the sample provider rather than from assay-based typing. Results the study describes overall, beyond this receptor: Clinical and demographic metadata were provided uncurated, with the amount varying by source and participant.

Comment on this clone: Which antigen it targets is not known. No base quality values were provided; no much bigger clone lies one nucleotide off.

In Seattle, one collaborating source enrolled patients while the infection was active and tracked those patients longitudinally over the course of disease. Collaborating institutions collected whole blood in K2EDTA tubes following their own protocols. For TCRbeta analysis, collaborators shipped samples in one of three forms: frozen whole blood, isolated PBMCs, or DNA extracted from either of those sample types. CDR3 length: 13 amino acids, cysteine to phenylalanine. Only the CDR3 part of the read is kept: 39 bases, read in frame from the first base. V is cut back by 3 bases and J by 7 bases, with 3 bases in the junction unmatched. Sequences SGHRS (CDR1) and YFSETQ (CDR2) are obtained from the germline V gene. TCRbeta CDR3 regions were amplified from genomic DNA by means of the immunoSEQ Assay, a bias-controlled multiplex PCR. The study's own analysis went as follows. The number of nucleated cells in each sample was estimated by amplification of reference gene primers within the assay. To quantify the absolute abundance of each unique TCRbeta CDR3 rearrangement, sequence reads were collapsed and filtered. Productive Simpson clonality was computed per sample as the square root of Simpson's diversity index over productive rearrangements. TCRdb stores this immuneACCESS table with in-frame sequences only. Part of the clones is absent; in the studies checked, under half of the shortfall reflects unresolved V genes, and no reason is known for the rest. V, J and clone size reflect that table, while D and trimming were determined from the DNA. Recorded for this sample are roughly 160,000 clones; 85% of them occurred a single time. Around 5% of the sample lies in the top ten.

Here the chain combines TRBV5-1 and TRBJ2-1, and TRBD1 matches 8 of the central bases. The sample consisted of peripheral blood. This TCR came from a woman in her forties or fifties with COVID-19, enrolled during active disease. The sequenced DNA: TGCGCCAGCAGCTGGGACAGGTGGAATGAGCAGTTCTTC. Its coded protein is CASSWDRWNEQFF. When the CDR3 is completed using the reference TRBV5-1 and TRBJ2-1 genes on either side, the full variable domain is KAGVTQTPRYLIKTRGQQVTLSCSPISGHRSVSWYQQTPGQGLQFLFEYFSETQRNKGNFPGRFSGRQFSNSRSEMNVSTLELGDSALYLCASSWDRWNEQFFGPGTRLTVL.